This T cell receptor beta chain was retrieved from a study of OX40 agonist ivuxolimab in advanced cancers. Findings of the study overall: At 0.1 to 3.0 mg/kg and by week 6, CD4+ and CD8+ T cells in the blood had expanded clonally.

Germline CDR1 reads KGHSH; CDR2 reads LQKENI. The V end lost 2 bases, the J end lost 5 bases, and 4 bases lay between the germline ends. The CDR3 is 12 amino acids. This clone is a singleton in its sample. As yet, its antigen is unknown. Profiling relied on immunoSEQ multiplex PCR, and the TCRdb table lists in-frame clones only, not all of them. This sample has fewer than 95,000 clones, with around 80% found just once. The receptor's source is an adult with an advanced solid tumor such as melanoma, head and neck, liver or kidney cancer. The rearrangement links TRBV18 to TRBJ2-1; D not certain. Here the sequenced sample was CD4+ or CD8+ T cells sorted from blood, taken in a trial of the OX40 agonist ivuxolimab. CDR3 protein: CASSPSDNEQFF. Written as DNA, the CDR3 is TGTGCCAGCTCACCATCGGACAATGAGCAGTTCTTC. The complete variable domain, with remaining parts taken from reference TRBV18 and TRBJ2-1, reads NAGVMQNPRHLVRRRGQEARLRCSPMKGHSHVYWYRQLPEEGLKFMVYLQKENIIDESGMPKERFSAEFPKEGPSILRIQQVVRGDSAAYFCASSPSDNEQFFGPGTRLTVL.